The 23 T cell receptor beta chains presented below share a single source sample, sequenced in a study of blood T cell repertoires in COVID-19. Clones were read by immunoSEQ multiplex PCR, and TCRdb kept only the in-frame ones, dropping some. The data show around 140,000 clones, 65% to 90% seen once. The material sequenced was peripheral blood. These receptors were obtained from a man in his fifties or sixties with active or convalescent COVID-19.

The CDR3 DNA sequence: TGTGCCAGCAGTTTCCCAGGGGTGAGCAATTCACCCCTCCACTTT. Translation gives CASSFPGVSNSPLHF. This rearrangement joins TRBV28 to TRBJ1-6; D possibly corresponds to TRBD1 (6 bases). The CDR3 sequence is 15 residues long. From germline, CDR1 is MDHEN and CDR2 SYDVKM. V was trimmed by 3 bases and J by 7 bases, leaving 13 bases between them.

V and J are TRBV3-1 (or the pseudogene TRBV3-2) and TRBJ2-1; no reliable D call. The CDR3 is 19 amino acids. Germline CDR1 LGHDT, CDR2 YNNKEL (reference sequence). Deletions cut 0 bases from V and 0 bases from J, with 18 bases between. CDR3 region: CASSQDTGRLPSSYNEQFF. The CDR3 DNA reads as TGTGCCAGCAGCCAAGATACCGGTCGACTCCCGAGCTCCTACAATGAGCAGTTCTTC.

V is TRBV4-1 and J is TRBJ2-2, with a tentative D call TRBD2 (6 bases). Germline CDR1 and CDR2: MGHRA and YSYEKL. The CDR3 has 19 residues. The V end lost 7 bases, the J end lost 6 bases, and 30 bases lay between the germline ends. CDR3 in DNA: TGCGCCAGCACCCCCCGGGGGTTACAAGGGACTCGGGGCCCCGGGGAGCTGTTTTTT. It is translated as CASTPRGLQGTRGPGELFF.

This rearrangement joins TRBV5-4 to TRBJ2-7; 14 nucleotides agree with TRBD2. Germline V gives CDR1 SGHNT, CDR2 YYREEE (reference sequence). Losses at the gene ends were 4 bases for V and 11 bases for J; bases not matched to a gene: 5. There are 13 residues in the CDR3. CDR3 protein: CASSRGTSGSKYV. The CDR3 bases are TGTGCCAGCAGCCGAGGGACTAGCGGGAGTAAGTACGTC.

The chain is built from TRBV6-5 and TRBJ2-7; 11 bases agree with TRBD1. The V segment lost 5 bases and the J segment 4 bases; nucleotides outside the gene matches: 7. Germline CDR1 reads MNHEY; CDR2 reads SVGAGI. This CDR3 is built from 15 residues. DNA for the CDR3: TGTGCCAGCAGTAAACGGGACAGGGGGACATACGAGCAGTACTTC. Protein sequence: CASSKRDRGTYEQYF.

The rearrangement links TRBV11-2 to TRBJ2-5; tentative D call: TRBD2 (7 bases). This CDR3 contains 13 residues. V lost 5 bases, J lost 2 bases, and 9 bases lay in between. Germline-derived CDR1 and CDR2 are SGHAT and FQNNGV. The CDR3 here is CASSAGAQETQYF. The CDR3 DNA follows: TGTGCCAGCAGCGCGGGGGCACAAGAGACCCAGTACTTC.

This rearrangement joins TRBV28 to TRBJ1-4; TRBD1 aligns across 7 bases. With V trimmed by 1 base and J by 5 bases, 1 base remained unmatched. Germline CDR1 reads MDHEN; CDR2 reads SYDVKM. The CDR3 totals 14 residues. The CDR3 region has the DNA TGTGCCAGCAGTTTATTACAGGGGAATGAAAAACTGTTTTTT. Protein sequence: CASSLLQGNEKLFF.

The genes are TRBV30 and TRBJ1-4; no clear D gene. Trimming pared 2 bases from V and 0 bases from J, leaving 13 bases between. Germline V lookup: CDR1 GTSNPN, CDR2 SVGIG (reference sequence). The CDR3 is 16 amino acids. Here the CDR3 DNA reads TGTGCCTGGAGTCCATCTCCCGGTGCAACTAATGAAAAACTGTTTTTT. Amino acids: CAWSPSPGATNEKLFF.

The chain employs TRBV19 and TRBJ1-2; TRBD1 is a possible D gene (6 bases). Looked up from germline, CDR1 is LNHDA and CDR2 is SQIVND (reference sequence). V was shortened by 9 bases and J by 4 bases, with 21 bases between the two germline ends. The CDR3 sequence is 15 residues long. The CDR3 region is CASLIRGGYGYGYTF. The CDR3, as DNA: TGTGCCAGCCTTATACGTGGGGGCTATGGCTATGGCTACACCTTC. Using reference TRBV19 and TRBJ1-2 for the parts outside the CDR3, the full variable domain is DGGITQSPKYLFRKEGQNVTLSCEQNLNHDAMYWYRQDPGQGLRLIYYSQIVNDFQKGDIAEGYSVSREKKESFPLTVTSAQKNPTAFYLCASLIRGGYGYGYTFGSGTRLTVV.

This clone was seen only a few times. CDR3 in amino acids: CASRTDSVHEQYF. CDR3 in DNA: TGTGCCAGCAGGACGGACAGCGTCCACGAGCAGTACTTC. V gene TRBV2 combines with J gene TRBJ2-7; maybe TRBD1 (6 bases). V lost 6 bases and J 5 bases, leaving 14 bases between the germline ends. The length of the CDR3 is 13 residues. CDR1 is SNHLY and CDR2 is FYNNEI in the germline V gene. The full variable domain, in which reference TRBV2 and TRBJ2-7 provide the parts outside the CDR3, is EPEVTQTPSHQVTQMGQEVILRCVPISNHLYFYWYRQILGQKVEFLVSFYNNEISEKSEIFDDQFSVERPDGSNFTLKIRSTKLEDSAMYFCASRTDSVHEQYFGPGTRLTVT.

The chain is built from TRBV11-3 and TRBJ1-6; the match to TRBD1 covers 7 bases. Germline CDR1 and CDR2: SGHNT and YENEEA. V trimming: 3 bases; J trimming: 7 bases; junction bases outside the gene matches: 3. The CDR3 extends over 14 amino acids. CDR3 DNA: TGTGCCAGCAGCTTTGGGGACAGAAATTCACCCCTCCACTTT. Amino acids: CASSFGDRNSPLHF.

V is TRBV6-1 and J is TRBJ2-5; 11 bases map to TRBD2. The V gene's germline CDR1 is MNHNS and CDR2 SASEGT. V was clipped by 2 bases and J by 7 bases; unmatched bases: 6. This CDR3 region has 15 residues. CDR3 nucleotide sequence: TGTGCCAGCAGTGAATTAACTAGCGGGGGTGGGACCCAGTACTTC. This gives the protein CASSELTSGGGTQYF.

The V gene is TRBV9, the J gene TRBJ2-1; weak D call: TRBD2 (5 bases). The germline V gene encodes CDR1 SGDLS and CDR2 YYNGEE. The CDR3 loop spans 15 amino acids. V was shortened by 3 bases and J by 2 bases, with 12 bases between the two germline ends. The CDR3 DNA follows: TGTGCCAGCAGCGCCCAGGAGGCTACCTACAATGAGCAGTTCTTC. Its translation is CASSAQEATYNEQFF. Looking up the rest from reference TRBV9 and TRBJ2-1 gives the full variable domain: DSGVTQTPKHLITATGQRVTLRCSPRSGDLSVYWYQQSLDQGLQFLIQYYNGEERAKGNILERFSAQQFPDLHSELNLSSLELGDSALYFCASSAQEATYNEQFFGPGTRLTVL.

V usage is TRBV30 and J usage is TRBJ1-2; D is undetermined. The V and J ends lost 2 bases and 3 bases respectively, with 10 bases between them. Looked up from germline, CDR1 is GTSNPN and CDR2 is SVGIG (reference sequence). The CDR3 loop spans 13 amino acids. CDR3 nucleotide sequence: TGTGCCTGGAGTAATTCCGGGGACTATGGCTACACCTTC. Amino acids: CAWSNSGDYGYTF.

The chain is built from TRBV6-5 and TRBJ1-2; D might be TRBD1 (5 bases). CDR3 length: 14 residues. Germline V CDR1 and CDR2: MNHEY, SVGAGI. Trimming took 7 bases from V and 10 from J, leaving 22 bases between them. CDR3 residues: CASNLGPRGGSYTF. The CDR3, as DNA: TGTGCCAGCAACTTGGGGCCGCGGGGGGGATCCTACACCTTC.

The chain recombines TRBV4-3 with TRBJ2-5, with 8 bases matching TRBD2. V shed 0 bases and J 2 bases; nucleotides not matched to a gene: 8. The CDR3 loop spans 17 amino acids. Germline loops: CDR1 LGHNA, CDR2 YSLEER. CDR3 in amino acids: CASSQDLLAGQQETQYF. CDR3 bases: TGCGCCAGCAGCCAAGATCTATTAGCGGGGCAACAAGAGACCCAGTACTTC.

The J gene is TRBJ2-1, the V gene TRBV9; weak D call: TRBD2 (5 bases). There are 17 residues in the CDR3. Germline values: CDR1 SGDLS, CDR2 YYNGEE. Deletions cut 4 bases from V and 4 bases from J, with 21 bases between. For the CDR3, the DNA is TGTGCCAGCAGCCCCCGACAATCGGGGTCGATATACAATGAGCAGTTCTTC. This codes for CASSPRQSGSIYNEQFF.

The V call is TRBV4-3, the J call TRBJ1-4, with D tentatively TRBD1 (5 bases). The CDR3 runs 19 residues. The germline gives CDR1 LGHNA, CDR2 YSLEER. Between the trimmed V and J ends, which lost 0 bases and 2 bases, there was a span of 19 bases. CDR3 sequence reads: CASSQDLTRRPGTNEKLFF. The CDR3 DNA is TGCGCCAGCAGCCAAGATTTAACCCGCCGCCCAGGGACTAATGAAAAACTGTTTTTT.

This clone was found a few times. The rearrangement uses TRBV4-1 and TRBJ2-3; 9 bases match TRBD1. With V trimmed by 3 bases and J by 5 bases, 6 bases remained unmatched. From germline, CDR1 is MGHRA and CDR2 YSYEKL. CDR3 length equals 15 residues. CDR3 amino acids: CASSHGQGWGDTQYF. In DNA form, the CDR3 reads TGCGCCAGCAGCCACGGACAGGGGTGGGGAGATACGCAGTATTTT.

The chain is built from TRBV5-5 and TRBJ1-2; 9 bases are shared with TRBD1. V dropped 6 bases and J dropped 4; count of bases not matched to a gene: 13. Germline V gene lookup returns CDR1 SGHKS and CDR2 YYEKEE (reference sequence). This CDR3 has 16 residues. CDR3 nucleotide sequence: TGTGCCAGCAATGTGGACAGGGGCGTTCTAAGCTATGGCTACACCTTC. This codes for CASNVDRGVLSYGYTF.

The chain joins TRBV7-2 to TRBJ2-3, with D possibly matching TRBD1 (5 bases). Germline-derived CDR1 and CDR2 are SGHTA and FQGNSA. The CDR3 is 14 residues long. The V gene lost 4 bases and the J gene lost 0 bases, with 8 bases spanning the gap. The CDR3 here is CASSSQGSTDTQYF. In DNA form, the CDR3 reads TGTGCCAGCAGCTCCCAGGGAAGCACAGATACGCAGTATTTT. Using reference TRBV7-2 and TRBJ2-3 for the parts outside the CDR3, the full variable domain is GAGVSQSPSNKVTEKGKDVELRCDPISGHTALYWYRQSLGQGLEFLIYFQGNSAPDKSGLPSDRFSAERTGGSVSTLTIQRTQQEDSAVYLCASSSQGSTDTQYFGPGTRLTVL.

The genes are TRBV12-3 or TRBV12-4 and TRBJ2-7, with 9 bases identical to TRBD1. The V and J ends lost 6 bases and 6 bases, in that order; junction bases with no gene match: 6. The CDR3 totals 13 residues. In nucleotides, the CDR3 is TGTGCCAGCAGAGATACAGGGGGCGTCGAGCAGTACTTC. Translating it yields CASRDTGGVEQYF.

The chain employs TRBV11-3 and TRBJ2-5, with 9 bases aligning to TRBD2. V gave up 1 base and J gave up 2 bases; unmatched junction bases: 5. The CDR3 consists of 16 residues. Germline lookup yields CDR1 SGHNT and CDR2 YENEEA. The CDR3 here is CASSLGLAERQETQYF. The CDR3 coding sequence is TGTGCCAGCAGCTTAGGACTAGCGGAGAGACAAGAGACCCAGTACTTC. The full variable domain, rest sourced from reference TRBV11-3 and TRBJ2-5, is EAGVVQSPRYKIIEKKQPVAFWCNPISGHNTLYWYLQNLGQGPELLIRYENEEAVDDSQLPKDRFSAERLKGVDSTLKIQPAELGDSAVYLCASSLGLAERQETQYFGPGTRLLVL.